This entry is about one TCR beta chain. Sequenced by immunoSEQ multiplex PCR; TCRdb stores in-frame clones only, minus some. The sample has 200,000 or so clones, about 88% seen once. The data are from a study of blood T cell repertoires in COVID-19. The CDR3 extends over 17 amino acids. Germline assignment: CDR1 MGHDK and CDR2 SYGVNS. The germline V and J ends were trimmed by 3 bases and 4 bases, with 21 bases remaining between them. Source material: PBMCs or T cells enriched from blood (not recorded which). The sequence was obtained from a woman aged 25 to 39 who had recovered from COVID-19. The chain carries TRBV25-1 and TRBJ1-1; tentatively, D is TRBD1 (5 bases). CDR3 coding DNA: TGTGCCAGCAGTGATTTCGATGGAGGGACGATGAGCACTGAAGCTTTCTTT. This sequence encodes CASSDFDGGTMSTEAFF. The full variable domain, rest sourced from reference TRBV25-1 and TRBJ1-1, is EADIYQTPRYLVIGTGKKITLECSQTMGHDKMYWYQQDPGMELHLIHYSYGVNSTEKGDLSSESTVSRIRTEHFPLTLESARPSHTSQYLCASSDFDGGTMSTEAFFGQGTRLTVV.